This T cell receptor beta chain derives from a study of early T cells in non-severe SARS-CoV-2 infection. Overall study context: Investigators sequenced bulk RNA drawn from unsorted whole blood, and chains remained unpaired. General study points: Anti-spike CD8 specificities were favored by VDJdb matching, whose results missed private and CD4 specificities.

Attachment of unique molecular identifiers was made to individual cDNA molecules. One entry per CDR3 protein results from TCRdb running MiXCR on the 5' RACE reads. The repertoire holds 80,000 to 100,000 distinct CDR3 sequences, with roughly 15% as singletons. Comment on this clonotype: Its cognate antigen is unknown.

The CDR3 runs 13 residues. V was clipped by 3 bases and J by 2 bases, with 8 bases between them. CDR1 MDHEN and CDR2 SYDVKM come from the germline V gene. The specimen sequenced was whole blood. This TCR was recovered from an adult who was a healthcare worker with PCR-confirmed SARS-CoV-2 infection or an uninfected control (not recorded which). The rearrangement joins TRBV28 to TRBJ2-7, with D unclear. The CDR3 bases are TGTGCCAGCAGTTTTAGGATCCCCTACGAGCAGTACTTC. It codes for CASSFRIPYEQYF.